Listed below are T cell receptor beta chains from one sample, sequenced in a study of beta chain features in type 1 diabetes. Clones were sequenced by immunoSEQ multiplex PCR, and TCRdb holds only the in-frame ones, with some missing. The sample has over 200,000 clones; approximately 11% are singletons. The specimen sequenced was naive CD4+ T cells from blood. Receptors were obtained from a man aged 30 to 39 with type 1 diabetes. Both conserved end residues are part of each CDR3. D genes are given only for firm matches. Expanded clones are given a class, and other clones once, few, many or no size at all.

j_call: TRBJ2-5
v_call: TRBV29-1
d_call: .
clone_size: few
cdr3_aa: CSVESGETQETQYF
cdr3_nt: TGCAGCGTTGAATCTGGAGAGACTCAAGAGACCCAGTACTTC

j_call: TRBJ1-4
v_call: TRBV5-4
d_call: .
clone_size: few
cdr3_aa: CASSLAGEKLFF
cdr3_nt: TGTGCCAGCAGCTTGGCGGGGGAAAAACTGTTTTTT

j_call: TRBJ2-3
v_call: TRBV28
d_call: TRBD2
clone_size: few
cdr3_aa: CATQGGSGTDTQYF
cdr3_nt: TGTGCCACCCAGGGAGGGAGCGGCACAGATACGCAGTATTTT

j_call: TRBJ1-1
v_call: TRBV30
d_call: .
clone_size: .
cdr3_aa: CAWMWGWGTEAFF
cdr3_nt: TGTGCCTGGATGTGGGGCTGGGGCACTGAAGCTTTCTTT

j_call: TRBJ2-1
v_call: TRBV11-2
d_call: .
clone_size: few
cdr3_aa: CASSFLRATGSRRYNEQFF
cdr3_nt: TGTGCCAGCAGCTTTTTGAGAGCCACAGGGAGCCGCCGTTACAATGAGCAGTTCTTC

j_call: TRBJ2-7
v_call: TRBV7-9
d_call: TRBD1
clone_size: .
cdr3_aa: CAIRTGNYEQYF
cdr3_nt: TGTGCCATCAGGACAGGCAACTACGAGCAGTACTTC

j_call: TRBJ2-7
v_call: TRBV6-5
d_call: TRBD1
clone_size: .
cdr3_aa: CASTTGTGSYEQYF
cdr3_nt: TGTGCCAGCACCACCGGGACAGGATCCTACGAGCAGTACTTC

j_call: TRBJ1-4
v_call: TRBV9
d_call: .
clone_size: .
cdr3_aa: CASSVATSTNEKLFF
cdr3_nt: TGTGCCAGCAGCGTAGCTACTTCGACTAATGAAAAACTGTTTTTT

j_call: TRBJ1-2
v_call: TRBV30
d_call: .
clone_size: .
cdr3_aa: CAWSDRSLYGYTF
cdr3_nt: TGTGCCTGGAGTGATAGGAGCCTCTATGGCTACACCTTC

j_call: TRBJ2-7
v_call: TRBV5-1
d_call: TRBD1
clone_size: few
cdr3_aa: CASSFTGTGGDEQYF
cdr3_nt: TGCGCCAGCAGCTTTACCGGGACAGGGGGCGATGAGCAGTACTTC

j_call: TRBJ2-7
v_call: TRBV27
d_call: TRBD2
clone_size: few
cdr3_aa: CASRAGMAYEQYF
cdr3_nt: TGTGCCAGCAGAGCGGGGATGGCCTACGAGCAGTACTTC

j_call: TRBJ2-7
v_call: TRBV30
d_call: .
clone_size: few
cdr3_aa: CAWSGGPATYEQYF
cdr3_nt: TGTGCCTGGAGTGGCGGTCCCGCGACCTACGAGCAGTACTTC

j_call: TRBJ1-6
v_call: TRBV6-5
d_call: .
clone_size: .
cdr3_aa: CASSYQGSGSPLHF
cdr3_nt: TGTGCCAGCAGTTACCAGGGTTCTGGGTCACCCCTCCACTTT

j_call: TRBJ2-1
v_call: TRBV11-1
d_call: TRBD2
clone_size: once
cdr3_aa: CASSILAGASYNEQFF
cdr3_nt: TGTGCCAGCAGCATTCTAGCGGGGGCCTCCTACAATGAGCAGTTCTTC

j_call: TRBJ2-7
v_call: TRBV6-5
d_call: .
clone_size: few
cdr3_aa: CASSYHVGSYEQYF
cdr3_nt: TGTGCCAGCAGTTACCACGTCGGTTCCTACGAGCAGTACTTC